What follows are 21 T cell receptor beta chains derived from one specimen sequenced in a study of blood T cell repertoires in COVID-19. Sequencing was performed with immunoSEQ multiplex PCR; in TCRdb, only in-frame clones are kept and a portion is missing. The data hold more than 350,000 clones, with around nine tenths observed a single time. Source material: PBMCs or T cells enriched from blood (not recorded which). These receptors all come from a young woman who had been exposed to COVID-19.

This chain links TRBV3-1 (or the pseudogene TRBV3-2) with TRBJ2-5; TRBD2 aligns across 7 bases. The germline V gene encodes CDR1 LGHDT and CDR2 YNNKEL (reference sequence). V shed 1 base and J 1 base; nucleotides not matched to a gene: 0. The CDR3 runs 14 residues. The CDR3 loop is CASSQGGGQETQYF. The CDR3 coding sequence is TGTGCCAGCAGCCAAGGCGGGGGCCAAGAGACCCAGTACTTC.

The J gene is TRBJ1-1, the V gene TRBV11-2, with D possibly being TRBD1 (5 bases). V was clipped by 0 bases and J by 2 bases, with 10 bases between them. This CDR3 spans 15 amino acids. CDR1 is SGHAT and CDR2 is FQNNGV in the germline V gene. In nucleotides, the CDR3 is TGTGCCAGCAGCTTAGATCAACAGGCTAACACTGAAGCTTTCTTT. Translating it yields CASSLDQQANTEAFF.

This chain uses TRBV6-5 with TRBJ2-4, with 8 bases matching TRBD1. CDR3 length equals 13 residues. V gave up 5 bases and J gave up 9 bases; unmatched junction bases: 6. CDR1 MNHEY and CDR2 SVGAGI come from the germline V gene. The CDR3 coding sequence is TGTGCCAGCAGTCCGACAGGGGCACGCATTCAGTACTTC. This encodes CASSPTGARIQYF.

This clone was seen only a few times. The CDR3 DNA reads TGTGCCATCAGCGCTCACGGTAATGAAAAACTGTTTTTT. Translated, it gives CAISAHGNEKLFF. This chain links TRBV10-3 with TRBJ1-4; no clear D gene. With 6 bases removed from V and 4 bases from J, the gap between germline ends came to 9 bases. Germline V gene lookup returns CDR1 ENHRY and CDR2 SYGVKD. The CDR3 runs to 13 residues.

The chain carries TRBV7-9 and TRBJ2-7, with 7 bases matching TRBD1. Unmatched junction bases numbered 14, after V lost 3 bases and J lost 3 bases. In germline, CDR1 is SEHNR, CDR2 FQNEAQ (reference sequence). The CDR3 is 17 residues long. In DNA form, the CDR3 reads TGTGCCAGCAGCTTGGTACAGGGGCCAAATCTTCACTACGAGCAGTACTTC. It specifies CASSLVQGPNLHYEQYF.

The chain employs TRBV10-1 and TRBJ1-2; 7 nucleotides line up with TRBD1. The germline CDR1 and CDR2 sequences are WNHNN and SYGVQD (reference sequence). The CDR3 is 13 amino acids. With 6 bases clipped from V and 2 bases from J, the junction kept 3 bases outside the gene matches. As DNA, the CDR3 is TGCGCCAGCAGCCCGACAGGGAACTATGGCTACACCTTC. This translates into CASSPTGNYGYTF.

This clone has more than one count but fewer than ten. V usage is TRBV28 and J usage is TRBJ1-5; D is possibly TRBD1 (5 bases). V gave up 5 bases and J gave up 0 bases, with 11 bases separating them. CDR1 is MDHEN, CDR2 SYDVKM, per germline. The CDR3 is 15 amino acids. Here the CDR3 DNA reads TGTGCCAGCAGTCCCGGGGGGTATAGCAATCAGCCCCAGCATTTT. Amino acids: CASSPGGYSNQPQHF.

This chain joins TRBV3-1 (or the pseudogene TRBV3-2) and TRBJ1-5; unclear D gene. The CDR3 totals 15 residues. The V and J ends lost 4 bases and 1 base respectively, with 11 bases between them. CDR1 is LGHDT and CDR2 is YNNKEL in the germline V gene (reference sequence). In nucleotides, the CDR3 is TGTGCCAGCAGCCCAACCCCCGGGAGCAATCAGCCCCAGCATTTT. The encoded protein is CASSPTPGSNQPQHF.

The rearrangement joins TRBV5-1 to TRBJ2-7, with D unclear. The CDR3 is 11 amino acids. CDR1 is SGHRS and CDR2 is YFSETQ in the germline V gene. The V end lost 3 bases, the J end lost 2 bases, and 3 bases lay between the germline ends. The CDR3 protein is CASSSAYEQYF. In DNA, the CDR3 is TGCGCCAGCAGCTCCGCCTACGAGCAGTACTTC.

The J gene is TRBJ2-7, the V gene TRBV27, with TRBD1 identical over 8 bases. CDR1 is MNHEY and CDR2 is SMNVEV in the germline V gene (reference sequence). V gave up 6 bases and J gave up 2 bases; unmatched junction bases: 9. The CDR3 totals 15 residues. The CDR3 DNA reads TGTGCCAGCAGATTAACCGACAGGGGACCCTACGAGCAGTACTTC. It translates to CASRLTDRGPYEQYF.

CDR3 coding DNA: TGCAGCGTCGACAGGGTCACTGAAGCTTTCTTT. Protein sequence: CSVDRVTEAFF. This chain uses TRBV29-1 with TRBJ1-1; TRBD1 aligns across 7 bases. The CDR3 runs 11 residues. The V and J ends lost 6 bases and 4 bases, in that order; junction bases with no gene match: 2. Germline V lookup: CDR1 SQVTM, CDR2 ANQGSEA.

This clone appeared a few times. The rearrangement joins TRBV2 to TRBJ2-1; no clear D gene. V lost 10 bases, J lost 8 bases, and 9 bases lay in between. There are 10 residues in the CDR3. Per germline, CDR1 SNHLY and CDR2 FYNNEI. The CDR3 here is CATALDEQFF. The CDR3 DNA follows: TGTGCCACCGCGTTAGATGAGCAGTTCTTC.

CDR3 nucleotides: TGTGCCAGCAGCTTAGTTGCGCAGGGGAGTTCACCCCTCCACTTT. It encodes CASSLVAQGSSPLHF. The rearrangement uses TRBV7-2 and TRBJ1-6; perhaps TRBD1 as D (6 bases). The CDR3 contains 15 residues. Per germline, CDR1 SGHTA and CDR2 FQGNSA. V was pared by 1 base and J by 9 bases, with 13 bases between.

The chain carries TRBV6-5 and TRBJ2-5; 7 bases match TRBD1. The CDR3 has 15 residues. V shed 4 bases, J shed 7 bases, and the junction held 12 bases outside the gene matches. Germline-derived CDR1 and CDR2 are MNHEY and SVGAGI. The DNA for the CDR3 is TGTGCCAGCAGTTGGGGACAGCCTCCCCAGGGGACCCAGTACTTC. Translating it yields CASSWGQPPQGTQYF.

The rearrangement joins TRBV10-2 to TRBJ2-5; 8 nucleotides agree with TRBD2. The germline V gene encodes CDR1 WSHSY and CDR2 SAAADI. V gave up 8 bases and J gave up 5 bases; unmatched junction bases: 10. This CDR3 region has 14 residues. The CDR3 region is CASGEAGEGETQYF. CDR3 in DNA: TGCGCCAGCGGGGAAGCGGGAGAGGGGGAGACCCAGTACTTC.

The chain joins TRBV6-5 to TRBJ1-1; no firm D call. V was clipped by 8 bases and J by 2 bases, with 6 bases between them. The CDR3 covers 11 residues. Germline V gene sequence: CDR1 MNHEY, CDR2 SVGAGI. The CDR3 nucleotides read TGTGCCAGCGCGGGTAACACTGAAGCTTTCTTT. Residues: CASAGNTEAFF.

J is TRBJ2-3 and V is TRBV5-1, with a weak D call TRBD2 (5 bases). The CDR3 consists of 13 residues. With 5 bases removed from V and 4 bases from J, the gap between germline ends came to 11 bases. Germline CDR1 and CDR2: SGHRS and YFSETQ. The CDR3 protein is CASSYSGPDTQYF. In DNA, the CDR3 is TGCGCCAGCAGTTACAGCGGACCAGATACGCAGTATTTT.

The CDR3 reads CASSTYQETQYF. CDR3 DNA sequence: TGTGCCAGTAGTACGTACCAAGAGACCCAGTACTTC. The chain joins TRBV19 to TRBJ2-5; D remains unclear. Between the trimmed V and J ends, which lost 4 bases and 0 bases, there was a span of 3 bases. From germline, CDR1 is LNHDA and CDR2 SQIVND (reference sequence). The CDR3 loop spans 12 amino acids.

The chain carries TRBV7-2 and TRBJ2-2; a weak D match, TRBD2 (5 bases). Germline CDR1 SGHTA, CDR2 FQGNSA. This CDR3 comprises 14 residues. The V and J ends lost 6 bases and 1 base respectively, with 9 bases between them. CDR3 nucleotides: TGTGCCAGCAGTGGACTCAAGAACACCGGGGAGCTGTTTTTT. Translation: CASSGLKNTGELFF.

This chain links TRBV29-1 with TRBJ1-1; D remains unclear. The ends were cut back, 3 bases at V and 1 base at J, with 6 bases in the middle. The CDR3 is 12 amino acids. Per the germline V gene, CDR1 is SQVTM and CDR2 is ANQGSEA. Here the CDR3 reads CSVDGANTEAFF. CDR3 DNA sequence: TGCAGCGTTGACGGTGCGAACACTGAAGCTTTCTTT.

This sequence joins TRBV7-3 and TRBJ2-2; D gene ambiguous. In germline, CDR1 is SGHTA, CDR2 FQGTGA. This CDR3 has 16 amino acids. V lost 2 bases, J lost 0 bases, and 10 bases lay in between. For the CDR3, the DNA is TGTGCCAGCAGCTTACAACAGAGTACGAACACCGGGGAGCTGTTTTTT. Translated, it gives CASSLQQSTNTGELFF.